This TCR beta chain was recovered during a study of blood T cell repertoires in COVID-19. Study at large: Italy, Spain and the United States were the sources of the convalescent and acute COVID-19 samples.

In its sample, this clone was seen a few times. Different DNA sequences within this sample yield the same CDR3. Between the trimmed V and J ends, which lost 3 bases and 2 bases, there was a span of 7 bases. CDR3 length: 13 amino acids. Patients in Seattle were enrolled during active infection, then followed longitudinally. The protocol was immunoSEQ multiplex PCR, while the TCRdb copy is restricted to in-frame clones and leaves out a portion. Counted here are 200,000 to 250,000 clones, roughly 79% occurring once; the ten biggest clones make up approximately 7.5%. The source is a woman older than 75 with COVID-19, enrolled during active disease. Specimen: peripheral blood. This chain joins TRBV12-3 or TRBV12-4 and TRBJ1-1; maybe TRBD1 (5 bases). DNA for the CDR3: TGTGCCAGCAGTTTGGGGGGAAACACTGAAGCTTTCTTT. This sequence encodes CASSLGGNTEAFF.